These 9 T cell receptor beta chains came from one sample sequenced in a study of shared clonotypes between healthy human individuals. Produced via immunoSEQ multiplex PCR; TCRdb's table is partial and in-frame only. The sample lists some 2,500,000 clones, 85% to 95% seen once, with 0.37% in the top ten. Input material: naive CD4+ T cells from PBMCs. Subset in this sample: CD45RA+ positively selected. The receptors were gathered from a man aged 18 to 30 in good health. Some clones in this sample may be carry-over from other donors' samples.

As concerns this clone: This sample includes further DNA sequences coding for the same CDR3. The J gene is TRBJ2-7, the V gene TRBV28; the D is unclear. CDR3 length: 11 residues. The ends were cut back, 2 bases at V and 6 bases at J, with 5 bases in the middle. Germline-derived CDR1 and CDR2 are MDHEN and SYDVKM. CDR3 sequence: CASSLRSEQYF. CDR3 DNA: TGTGCCAGCAGTTTAAGGAGCGAGCAGTACTTC.

The J gene is TRBJ1-2, the V gene TRBV6-5; unclear D gene. Germline V gene lookup returns CDR1 MNHEY and CDR2 SVGAGI. V gave up 6 bases and J gave up 10 bases, with 9 bases separating them. The CDR3 covers 10 residues. The CDR3 DNA reads as TGTGCCAGCAGAGGGCACTCCTACACCTTC. The encoded protein is CASRGHSYTF.

This clone was detected only once. V usage is TRBV5-1 and J usage is TRBJ1-5; D ambiguous. CDR3 length: 13 residues. The germline V gene encodes CDR1 SGHRS and CDR2 YFSETQ. The V and J ends lost 5 bases and 6 bases respectively, with 12 bases between them. The CDR3 nucleotides read TGCGCCAGCAGTGCGGAGCCGTCTCAGCCCCAGCATTTT. Residues: CASSAEPSQPQHF.

The gene calls are TRBV19 and TRBJ2-7; 7 nucleotides match TRBD2. V lost 3 bases to trimming and J lost 5 bases; unmatched junction nucleotides: 7. CDR1 LNHDA and CDR2 SQIVND come from the germline V gene (reference sequence). The CDR3 loop spans 14 amino acids. DNA of the CDR3: TGTGCCAGTAGTATCGGCGGGAGTCCCCACGAGCAGTACTTC. Its protein product is CASSIGGSPHEQYF.

The chain links TRBV19 to TRBJ1-2; 9 positions agree with TRBD1. The CDR3 consists of 15 residues. The V gene end was trimmed by 1 base and the J gene end by 8 bases; junction bases not matched to a gene: 8. CDR1 and CDR2 (germline): LNHDA, SQIVND (reference sequence). CDR3 region: CASSIVGTGRSGYTF. DNA for the CDR3: TGTGCCAGTAGTATAGTTGGGACAGGGAGGAGCGGCTACACCTTC.

The chain links TRBV5-1 to TRBJ2-5; the D is unclear. From germline, CDR1 is SGHRS and CDR2 YFSETQ. The CDR3 extends over 15 amino acids. V was pared by 0 bases and J by 5 bases, with 14 bases between. For the CDR3, the DNA is TGCGCCAGCAGCTTGGGGTCAATCCCTCCCGAGACCCAGTACTTC. Amino acid sequence: CASSLGSIPPETQYF.

The CDR3 region is CASSQPQTRYNEQFF. DNA for the CDR3: TGCGCCAGCAGCCAACCCCAAACTAGGTACAATGAGCAGTTCTTC. This chain uses TRBV4-1 with TRBJ2-1; D perhaps matches TRBD2 (5 bases). This CDR3 is 15 amino acids long. Germline V gene sequence: CDR1 MGHRA, CDR2 YSYEKL. V gave up 2 bases and J gave up 4 bases, with 12 bases separating them.

The rearrangement joins TRBV7-9 to TRBJ1-3; no clear D gene. This CDR3 is 15 amino acids long. Germline-derived CDR1 and CDR2 are SEHNR and FQNEAQ (reference sequence). V lost 5 bases and J 0 bases, leaving 11 bases between the germline ends. In nucleotides, the CDR3 is TGTGCCAGCAGCCGGACGGATCTCTCTGGAAACACCATATATTTT. Translation: CASSRTDLSGNTIYF. Looking up the rest from reference TRBV7-9 and TRBJ1-3 gives the full variable domain: DTGVSQNPRHKITKRGQNVTFRCDPISEHNRLYWYRQTLGQGPEFLTYFQNEAQLEKSRLLSDRFSAERPKGSFSTLEIQRTEQGDSAMYLCASSRTDLSGNTIYFGEGSWLTVV.

The chain has TRBV5-1 and TRBJ2-5; no reliable D call. This CDR3 is built from 14 residues. V lost 2 bases and J lost 4, with 12 bases in between. Germline values: CDR1 SGHRS, CDR2 YFSETQ. The CDR3: CASSFGADGETQYF. In DNA, the CDR3 is TGCGCCAGCAGCTTTGGAGCAGATGGAGAGACCCAGTACTTC.